This TCR beta chain was recovered during a study of blood T cell repertoires in COVID-19. Authors' processing steps: Amplification of reference gene primers provided the estimated nucleated cell counts. Assay used: immunoSEQ multiplex PCR; TCRdb lists only in-frame clones, some missing. D and trimming come from the DNA, and the V and J calls and clone size come from that table. Among about 170,000 clones listed, roughly 86% were seen once. The trim removed 4 bases at V and 5 bases at J, leaving 10 bases unmatched. CDR1 and CDR2 from the germline V gene are SGHRS and YFSETQ. The CDR3 totals 15 residues.

This sequence originates from a woman in her fifties or sixties with acute or convalescent COVID-19. The V gene is TRBV5-1, the J gene TRBJ2-5, with 8 nucleotides matching TRBD1. Specimen: peripheral blood. CDR3: CASSRGQGTWETQYF. In DNA, the CDR3 is TGCGCCAGCAGCAGAGGACAGGGTACGTGGGAGACCCAGTACTTC.